These 13 T cell receptor beta chains came from one sample sequenced in a study of blood T cell repertoires in COVID-19. Some clones are missing from TCRdb's copy, which holds only in-frame ones; the method was immunoSEQ multiplex PCR. The table lists some 210,000 clones, around four fifths of them singletons. The sequencing input was peripheral blood. All receptors derive from a human donor in a cohort sampled during active COVID-19.

The chain couples TRBV9 to TRBJ2-3, with D possibly matching TRBD2 (5 bases). Trimming removed 3 bases at V and 8 bases at J, with 10 bases between. The germline V gene has CDR1 SGDLS and CDR2 YYNGEE. This CDR3 is built from 12 residues. The CDR3 is CASSAVRGTQYF. The CDR3 DNA reads as TGTGCCAGCAGCGCCGTCCGGGGTACGCAGTATTTT.

The chain recombines TRBV29-1 with TRBJ2-1, with TRBD1 as a possible D gene (6 bases). Trimming left V 7 bases short and J 9 bases short, with 16 bases between. CDR1 and CDR2 from the germline V gene are SQVTM and ANQGSEA. The CDR3 has 12 amino acids. The CDR3 coding sequence is TGCAGCGGGACAGCCGGGGAAGGTGAGCAGTTCTTC. Its translation is CSGTAGEGEQFF.

The V gene is TRBV10-2, the J gene TRBJ2-7; D is possibly TRBD1 (6 bases). This CDR3 is built from 14 residues. The ends were cut back, 5 bases at V and 0 bases at J, with 11 bases in the middle. Germline V CDR1 and CDR2: WSHSY, SAAADI. The CDR3 DNA sequence: TGCGCCAGCAGTCGACAGGTGAGCTCCTACGAGCAGTACGTC. Protein product: CASSRQVSSYEQYV.

The chain carries TRBV2 and TRBJ1-5; possible D gene TRBD1, 6 bases. CDR1 is SNHLY, CDR2 FYNNEI, per germline. The germline V and J ends were trimmed by 7 bases and 7 bases, with 14 bases remaining between them. The CDR3 is 13 residues long. CDR3 amino acids: CASTLQGGQPQHF. The DNA for the CDR3 is TGTGCCAGCACGCTCCAAGGGGGACAGCCCCAGCATTTT.

This chain uses TRBV6-4 with TRBJ2-7, with D maybe TRBD1 (7 bases). The CDR3 contains 13 residues. Germline V gene sequence: CDR1 MRHNA, CDR2 SNTAGT. V shed 4 bases and J shed 6 bases, with 13 bases lying between them. CDR3 protein: CASSVQGGGEQYF. The CDR3 DNA reads TGTGCCAGCAGTGTGCAGGGGGGCGGCGAGCAGTACTTC.

J is TRBJ2-5 and V is TRBV5-1, with D perhaps TRBD2 (6 bases). V dropped 0 bases and J dropped 5 bases, with 14 bases sitting between them. CDR3 length equals 15 residues. The germline V gene has CDR1 SGHRS and CDR2 YFSETQ. The CDR3: CASSLAVGGGETQYF. The DNA of the CDR3 is TGCGCCAGCAGCTTGGCCGTCGGGGGTGGTGAGACCCAGTACTTC. Variable domain in full (rest from reference TRBV5-1 and TRBJ2-5): KAGVTQTPRYLIKTRGQQVTLSCSPISGHRSVSWYQQTPGQGLQFLFEYFSETQRNKGNFPGRFSGRQFSNSRSEMNVSTLELGDSALYLCASSLAVGGGETQYFGPGTRLLVL.

V gene TRBV27 combines with J gene TRBJ2-3; no clear D gene. Germline CDR1 is MNHEY and CDR2 is SMNVEV (reference sequence). Trimming took off 2 bases at V and 6 bases at J, with 12 bases between the two ends. The CDR3 contains 14 residues. CDR3 in DNA: TGTGCCAGCAGTTTAATAGCACGGGTGGATACGCAGTATTTT. Translated, it gives CASSLIARVDTQYF.

The rearrangement links TRBV5-1 to TRBJ1-1; D is possibly TRBD1 (5 bases). CDR1 and CDR2 (germline): SGHRS, YFSETQ. Trimming stripped 3 bases from V and 3 bases from J, with 12 bases between. This CDR3 has 14 amino acids. CDR3 bases: TGCGCCAGCAGCTCCCTGGGGGGGGACACTGAAGCTTTCTTT. This codes for CASSSLGGDTEAFF.

The V call is TRBV6-5, the J call TRBJ1-5; D gene uncertain. The germline CDR1 and CDR2 sequences are MNHEY and SVGAGI. V lost 3 bases and J 2 bases, leaving 8 bases between the germline ends. CDR3 length: 14 residues. This chain's CDR3 is CASSYNQGNQPQHF. Written as DNA, the CDR3 is TGTGCCAGCAGTTATAATCAGGGCAATCAGCCCCAGCATTTT.

The rearrangement links TRBV28 to TRBJ2-3, with 8 bases identical to TRBD2. CDR1 and CDR2 (germline): MDHEN, SYDVKM. This CDR3 is 14 amino acids long. V lost 7 bases and J lost 6; bases outside the gene matches: 9. The CDR3 DNA sequence: TGTGCCAGCAAGCTAGCGGGTGGGCAGGATACGCAGTATTTT. Amino acids: CASKLAGGQDTQYF.

This chain links TRBV15 with TRBJ2-7; a weak D match, TRBD2 (7 bases). Looked up from germline, CDR1 is LNHNV and CDR2 is YYDKDF (reference sequence). The CDR3 sequence is 16 residues long. Trimming removed 5 bases at V and 3 bases at J, with 20 bases between. Here the CDR3 reads CATSPNRGGVGYEQYF. The CDR3 nucleotides read TGTGCCACCAGCCCCAATAGGGGGGGCGTAGGCTACGAGCAGTACTTC.

This clone is deemed medium-sized. The chain has TRBV27 and TRBJ2-2; 16 bases match TRBD2. The CDR3 consists of 18 residues. The J segment lost 6 bases and the V segment lost 5 bases, leaving 9 bases of the junction unmatched. The germline V gene has CDR1 MNHEY and CDR2 SMNVEV (reference sequence). The CDR3 bases are TGTGCCAGCAGTCCTTTCGCCGGGACTAGCGGGAGGGCCGGGGAGCTGTTTTTT. It is translated as CASSPFAGTSGRAGELFF.

This chain uses TRBV4-2 with TRBJ2-2; TRBD2 agrees at 11 bases. There are 16 residues in the CDR3. CDR1 LGHNA and CDR2 YNFKEQ come from the germline V gene. The junction had 5 bases not matched to a gene; V was cut back by 2 bases and J by 6 bases. The CDR3 loop is CASSQLAGGISGELFF. The CDR3 nucleotides are TGTGCCAGCAGCCAACTAGCGGGGGGAATCTCCGGGGAGCTGTTTTTT.